This entry lists 18 T cell receptor beta chains sequenced from one sample in a study of beta chain features in type 1 diabetes. Expressed TCRB transcripts were sequenced after all isolated RNA was converted to cDNA. The data were produced by immunoSEQ multiplex PCR, yet TCRdb's version contains in-frame clones alone and is incomplete. The sample carries about 190,000 clones, 7.8% recorded once. Their antigens remain unidentified. The study, taken as a whole, reports: Significant though moderate, a shortening of TCRB CDR3s appeared in all four CD4+ subsets of Type 1 diabetes patients.

The source material was central memory CD4+ T cells from blood. These receptors all stem from a woman aged 40 to 50 with type 1 diabetes.

This clone was seen a handful of times. This sequence joins TRBV18 and TRBJ1-4, with no clear D. CDR1 KGHSH and CDR2 LQKENI come from the germline V gene. The CDR3 has 14 residues. Between the trimmed V and J ends, which lost 6 bases and 11 bases, there was a span of 19 bases. CDR3 in DNA: TGTGCCAGCTCGCCCCAGAGGGAGGAAACGAAACTGTTTTTT. Translation: CASSPQREETKLFF.

Note on this clone: Germline and junction disagree at one end, which may indicate a read error. This rearrangement joins TRBV28 to TRBJ2-3; D might be TRBD1 (6 bases). Per germline, CDR1 MDHEN and CDR2 SYDVKM. The CDR3 consists of 15 residues. This CDR3 is CASSLIQGSTDTQYF. CDR3 DNA: TGTGCCAGCAGTTTGATACAGGGAAGCACGGATACGCAGTATTTT.

Only a few counts were recorded for this clone. V and J are TRBV10-3 and TRBJ2-5, with D possibly being TRBD2 (6 bases). The CDR3 has 14 residues. The V gene lost 4 bases and the J gene lost 3 bases, with 12 bases spanning the gap. Germline CDR1 ENHRY, CDR2 SYGVKD. CDR3 residues: CAISGVGGEETQYF. The CDR3 coding sequence is TGTGCCATCAGTGGGGTCGGAGGGGAAGAGACCCAGTACTTC.

In this sample, this clone turned up a few times. The chain uses TRBV5-1 and TRBJ1-6, with D unclear. This CDR3 region has 15 residues. Germline CDR1 and CDR2: SGHRS and YFSETQ. The V end lost 0 bases, the J end lost 10 bases, and 14 bases lay between the germline ends. CDR3 coding DNA: TGCGCCAGCAGCTTGGCCGGGGAGGGAAGCTCACCCCTCCACTTT. As protein: CASSLAGEGSSPLHF. Drawing the rest from reference TRBV5-1 and TRBJ1-6, the complete variable domain is KAGVTQTPRYLIKTRGQQVTLSCSPISGHRSVSWYQQTPGQGLQFLFEYFSETQRNKGNFPGRFSGRQFSNSRSEMNVSTLELGDSALYLCASSLAGEGSSPLHFGNGTRLTVT.

This clone was seen ten or more times. The rearrangement joins TRBV2 to TRBJ2-6; D uncertain. V was clipped by 8 bases and J by 2 bases, with 10 bases between them. This CDR3 comprises 14 residues. Germline CDR1 and CDR2: SNHLY and FYNNEI. Written as DNA, the CDR3 is TGTGCCAGCTCGAGCCGGGCTGGGGCCAACGTCCTGACTTTC. Residues: CASSSRAGANVLTF. The variable domain in full, with the rest retrieved from reference TRBV2 and TRBJ2-6, is EPEVTQTPSHQVTQMGQEVILRCVPISNHLYFYWYRQILGQKVEFLVSFYNNEISEKSEIFDDQFSVERPDGSNFTLKIRSTKLEDSAMYFCASSSRAGANVLTFGAGSRLTVL.

V and J are TRBV6-5 and TRBJ2-1, with unresolved D. The V gene lost 5 bases and the J gene lost 10 bases, with 12 bases spanning the gap. Germline CDR1 and CDR2: MNHEY and SVGAGI. The CDR3 is 12 residues long. The CDR3 loop is CASSPSGDEQFF. As DNA, the CDR3 is TGTGCCAGCAGTCCCTCGGGTGACGAGCAGTTCTTC.

This clone appeared a few times. CDR3 loop: CASSLAAGDYEQYF. CDR3 nucleotide sequence: TGTGCCAGCAGCTTAGCGGCCGGAGACTACGAGCAGTACTTC. The rearrangement uses TRBV7-8 and TRBJ2-7; D gene ambiguous. This CDR3 contains 14 residues. The V end was cut by 0 bases, the J end by 3 bases, with 9 bases between. Looked up from germline, CDR1 is SGHVS and CDR2 is FQNEAQ.

This clone was recorded many times. The CDR3 here is CASSRGTGFGETQYF. The CDR3 DNA follows: TGTGCCAGCAGTCGAGGGACAGGGTTCGGGGAGACCCAGTACTTC. The gene calls are TRBV27 and TRBJ2-5; 9 positions agree with TRBD1. Germline lookup yields CDR1 MNHEY and CDR2 SMNVEV (reference sequence). CDR3 length equals 15 residues. Losses at the gene ends were 5 bases for V and 5 bases for J; bases not matched to a gene: 9.

This clone was counted a few times. This sequence joins TRBV5-6 and TRBJ2-5, with a possible D match to TRBD1 (6 bases). The CDR3 has 14 amino acids. Germline V gene data show CDR1 as SGHDT and CDR2 as YYEEEE. Trimming pared 1 base from V and 2 bases from J, leaving 9 bases between. Written as DNA, the CDR3 is TGTGCCAGCAGCTTGACTACAGGGCAAGAGACCCAGTACTTC. It translates to CASSLTTGQETQYF.

Only a few counts were recorded for this clone. V is TRBV15 and J is TRBJ2-5; weak D call: TRBD2 (6 bases). Germline V lookup: CDR1 LNHNV, CDR2 YYDKDF (reference sequence). V gave up 1 base and J gave up 5 bases, with 14 bases separating them. The CDR3 spans 15 residues. The CDR3 DNA is TGTGCCACCAGCAGAGGACTAGGAACGACGGAGACCCAGTACTTC. Encoded protein: CATSRGLGTTETQYF. The full variable domain, rest sourced from reference TRBV15 and TRBJ2-5, is DAMVIQNPRYQVTQFGKPVTLSCSQTLNHNVMYWYQQKSSQAPKLLFHYYDKDFNNEADTPDNFQSRRPNTSFCFLDIRSPGLGDTAMYLCATSRGLGTTETQYFGPGTRLLVL.

The rearrangement links TRBV6-5 to TRBJ2-2; possible D gene TRBD1, 5 bases. V was cut by 3 bases and J by 3 bases, with 8 bases left in between. This CDR3 region has 14 residues. Germline-derived CDR1 and CDR2 are MNHEY and SVGAGI. The CDR3 region is CASSYQGHTGELFF. CDR3 nucleotides: TGTGCCAGCAGTTATCAGGGTCACACCGGGGAGCTGTTTTTT.

The chain is built from TRBV30 and TRBJ1-1; no clear D. The V gene lost 2 bases and the J gene lost 1 base, with 5 bases spanning the gap. From germline, CDR1 is GTSNPN and CDR2 SVGIG (reference sequence). The CDR3 is 12 residues long. Here the CDR3 reads CAWSPGNTEAFF. CDR3 nucleotide sequence: TGTGCCTGGAGTCCCGGGAACACTGAAGCTTTCTTT.

V is TRBV5-8 and J is TRBJ2-3; D is possibly TRBD1 (7 bases). This CDR3 is built from 16 residues. The V and J ends lost 6 bases and 5 bases respectively, with 22 bases between them. Germline-derived CDR1 and CDR2 are SGHTS and YDEGEE. The chain's CDR3 is CASTRGTAGNIDTQYF. The CDR3 DNA follows: TGTGCCAGCACCCGCGGGACAGCCGGGAATATAGATACGCAGTATTTT.

This clone came up a few times. This rearrangement joins TRBV7-2 to TRBJ1-5; 9 bases are a match to TRBD1. The germline V gene encodes CDR1 SGHTA and CDR2 FQGNSA. The V and J ends lost 7 bases and 1 base, in that order; junction bases with no gene match: 5. This CDR3 contains 15 residues. CDR3 protein: CASNQQGASNQPQHF. The CDR3 bases are TGTGCCAGCAACCAACAGGGGGCGAGCAATCAGCCCCAGCATTTT.

Only a few counts were recorded for this clone. The gene calls are TRBV5-4 and TRBJ2-6, with no clear D. From germline, CDR1 is SGHNT and CDR2 YYREEE (reference sequence). This CDR3 has 14 residues. Trimming cost V 3 bases and J 1 base, with 5 bases left between them. CDR3: CASSSMSGANVLTF. CDR3 DNA: TGTGCCAGCAGCTCCATGTCTGGGGCCAACGTCCTGACTTTC.

The sample holds a few counts of this clone. This chain uses TRBV14 with TRBJ2-7; D may be TRBD2 (6 bases). Germline V gene data show CDR1 as SGHDN and CDR2 as FVKESK. The CDR3 runs to 16 residues. Trimming removed 4 bases from V and 3 bases from J, with 19 bases in between. CDR3 DNA sequence: TGTGCCAGCAGCCGGCGCGAGGCGGGGTCCTACTACGAGCAGTACTTC. It specifies CASSRREAGSYYEQYF. Combining the CDR3 with reference TRBV14 and TRBJ2-7 gives the whole variable domain EAGVTQFPSHSVIEKGQTVTLRCDPISGHDNLYWYRRVMGKEIKFLLHFVKESKQDESGMPNNRFLAERTGGTYSTLKVQPAELEDSGVYFCASSRREAGSYYEQYFGPGTRLTVT.

A few counts support this clone. The V gene is TRBV7-2, the J gene TRBJ1-2; TRBD1 is a possible D gene (6 bases). Trimming pared 1 base from V and 8 bases from J, leaving 11 bases between. The CDR3 is 13 residues long. Germline V gene lookup returns CDR1 SGHTA and CDR2 FQGNSA. DNA for the CDR3: TGTGCCAGCAGCTTAGATCCAGGGGAGGGCTACACCTTC. Its protein product is CASSLDPGEGYTF. Using reference TRBV7-2 and TRBJ1-2 for the parts outside the CDR3, the full variable domain is GAGVSQSPSNKVTEKGKDVELRCDPISGHTALYWYRQSLGQGLEFLIYFQGNSAPDKSGLPSDRFSAERTGGSVSTLTIQRTQQEDSAVYLCASSLDPGEGYTFGSGTRLTVV.

Many counts were recorded for this clone. J is TRBJ1-1 and V is TRBV6-5; a weak D match, TRBD1 (6 bases). Germline assignment: CDR1 MNHEY and CDR2 SVGAGI. The CDR3 has 14 amino acids. V was trimmed by 5 bases and J by 6 bases, leaving 16 bases between them. The CDR3 nucleotides are TGTGCCAGCAGTACCAAACAGGGATTCGCTGAAGCTTTCTTT. Translation gives CASSTKQGFAEAFF.